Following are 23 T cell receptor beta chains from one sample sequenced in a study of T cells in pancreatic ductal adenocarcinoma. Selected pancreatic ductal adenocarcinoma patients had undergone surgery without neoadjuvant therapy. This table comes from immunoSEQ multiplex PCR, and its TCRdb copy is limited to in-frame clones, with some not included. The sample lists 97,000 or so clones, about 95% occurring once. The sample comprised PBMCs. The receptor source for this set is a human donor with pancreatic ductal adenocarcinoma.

The CDR3 region has the DNA TGTGCCAGCAGCTCATCCTACAGGGGGCGCGATCAGCCCCAGCATTTT. As protein: CASSSSYRGRDQPQHF. The chain links TRBV7-3 to TRBJ1-5, with 9 bases that match TRBD1. The CDR3 length is 16 residues. The germline V gene encodes CDR1 SGHTA and CDR2 FQGTGA. V gave up 4 bases and J gave up 5 bases; unmatched junction bases: 9.

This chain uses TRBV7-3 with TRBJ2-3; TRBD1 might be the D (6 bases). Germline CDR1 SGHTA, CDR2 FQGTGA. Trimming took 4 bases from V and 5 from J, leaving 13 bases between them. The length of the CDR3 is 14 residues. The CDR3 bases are TGTGCCAGCAGCTCTCAGGGGTCCCTAGATACGCAGTATTTT. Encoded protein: CASSSQGSLDTQYF.

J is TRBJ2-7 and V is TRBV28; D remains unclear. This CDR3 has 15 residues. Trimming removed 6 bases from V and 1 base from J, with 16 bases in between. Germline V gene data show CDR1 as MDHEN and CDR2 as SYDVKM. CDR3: CASSRDGVPSYEQYF. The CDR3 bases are TGTGCCAGCAGCCGAGACGGAGTCCCGTCCTACGAGCAGTACTTC. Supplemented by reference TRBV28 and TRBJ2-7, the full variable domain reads DVKVTQSSRYLVKRTGEKVFLECVQDMDHENMFWYRQDPGLGLRLIYFSYDVKMKEKGDIPEGYSVSREKKERFSLILESASTNQTSMYLCASSRDGVPSYEQYFGPGTRLTVT.

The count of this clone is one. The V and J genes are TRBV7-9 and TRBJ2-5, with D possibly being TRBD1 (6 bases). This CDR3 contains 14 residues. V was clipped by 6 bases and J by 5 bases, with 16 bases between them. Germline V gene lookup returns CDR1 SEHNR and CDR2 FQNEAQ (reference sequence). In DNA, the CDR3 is TGTGCCAGCAGAACATTACAGGGCCGGGAGACCCAGTACTTC. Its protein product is CASRTLQGRETQYF.

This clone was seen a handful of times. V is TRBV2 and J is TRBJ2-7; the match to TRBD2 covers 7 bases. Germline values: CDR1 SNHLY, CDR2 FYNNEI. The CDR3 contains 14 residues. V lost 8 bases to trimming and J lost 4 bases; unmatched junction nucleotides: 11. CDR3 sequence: CASSSGKNLYEQYF. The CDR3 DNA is TGTGCCAGCTCAAGCGGGAAAAACCTATACGAGCAGTACTTC.

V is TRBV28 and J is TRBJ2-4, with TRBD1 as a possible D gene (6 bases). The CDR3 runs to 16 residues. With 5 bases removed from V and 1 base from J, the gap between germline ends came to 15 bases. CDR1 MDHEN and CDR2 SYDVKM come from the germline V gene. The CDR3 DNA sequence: TGTGCCAGCAGTACCGCTATGGGGGCGGCCAAAAACATTCAGTACTTC. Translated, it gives CASSTAMGAAKNIQYF. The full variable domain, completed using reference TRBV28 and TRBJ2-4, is DVKVTQSSRYLVKRTGEKVFLECVQDMDHENMFWYRQDPGLGLRLIYFSYDVKMKEKGDIPEGYSVSREKKERFSLILESASTNQTSMYLCASSTAMGAAKNIQYFGAGTRLSVL.

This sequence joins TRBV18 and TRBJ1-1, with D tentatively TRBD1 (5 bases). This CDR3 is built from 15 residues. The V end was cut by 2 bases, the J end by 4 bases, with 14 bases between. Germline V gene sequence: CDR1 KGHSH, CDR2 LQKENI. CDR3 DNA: TGTGCCAGCTCACCAGGAGGGGTAAGTCCCACTGAAGCTTTCTTT. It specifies CASSPGGVSPTEAFF.

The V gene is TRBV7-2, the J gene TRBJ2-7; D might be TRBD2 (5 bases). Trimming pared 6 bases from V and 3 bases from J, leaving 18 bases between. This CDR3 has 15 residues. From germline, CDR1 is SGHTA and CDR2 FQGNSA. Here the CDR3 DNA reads TGTGCCAGCAGTTTTGTGGCGGCGGGCGGCTACGAGCAGTACTTC. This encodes CASSFVAAGGYEQYF.

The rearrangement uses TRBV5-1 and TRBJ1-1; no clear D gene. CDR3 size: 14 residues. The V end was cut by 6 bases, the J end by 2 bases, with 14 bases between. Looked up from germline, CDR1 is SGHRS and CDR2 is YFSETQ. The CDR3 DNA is TGCGCCAGCATTCCCGGTCCTTCCAACACTGAAGCTTTCTTT. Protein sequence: CASIPGPSNTEAFF.

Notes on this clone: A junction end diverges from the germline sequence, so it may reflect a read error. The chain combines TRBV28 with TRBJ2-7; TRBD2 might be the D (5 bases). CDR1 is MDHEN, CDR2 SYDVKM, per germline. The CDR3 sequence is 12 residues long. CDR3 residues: CASSFTGYVQYF. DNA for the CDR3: TGTGCCAGCAGTTTTACGGGGTACGTGCAGTACTTC.

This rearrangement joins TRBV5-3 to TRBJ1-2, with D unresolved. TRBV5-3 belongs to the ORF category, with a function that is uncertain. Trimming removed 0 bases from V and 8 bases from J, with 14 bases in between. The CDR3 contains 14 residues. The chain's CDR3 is CARSLGRVGSGYTF. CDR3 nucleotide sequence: TGTGCCAGAAGCTTGGGGAGGGTCGGGAGCGGCTACACCTTC.

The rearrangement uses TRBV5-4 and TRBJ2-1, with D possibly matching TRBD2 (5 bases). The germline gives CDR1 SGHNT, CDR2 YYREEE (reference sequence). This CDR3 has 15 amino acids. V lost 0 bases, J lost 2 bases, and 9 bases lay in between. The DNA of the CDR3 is TGTGCCAGCAGCTTGGATGCGGGCCCCTACAATGAGCAGTTCTTC. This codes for CASSLDAGPYNEQFF. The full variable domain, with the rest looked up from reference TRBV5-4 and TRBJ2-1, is ETGVTQSPTHLIKTRGQQVTLRCSSQSGHNTVSWYQQALGQGPQFIFQYYREEENGRGNFPPRFSGLQFPNYSSELNVNALELDDSALYLCASSLDAGPYNEQFFGPGTRLTVL.

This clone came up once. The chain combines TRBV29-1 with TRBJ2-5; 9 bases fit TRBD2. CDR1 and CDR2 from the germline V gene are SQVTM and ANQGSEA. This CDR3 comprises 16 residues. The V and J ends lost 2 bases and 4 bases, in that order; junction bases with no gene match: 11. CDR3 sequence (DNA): TGCAGCGTTGAATTGGCTAGCGGGAACTGGGGAGAGACCCAGTACTTC. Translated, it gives CSVELASGNWGETQYF.

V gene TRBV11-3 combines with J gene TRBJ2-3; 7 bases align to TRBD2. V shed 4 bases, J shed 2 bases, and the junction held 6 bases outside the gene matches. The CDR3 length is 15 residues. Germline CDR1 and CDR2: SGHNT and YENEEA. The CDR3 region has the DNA TGTGCCAGCAGCTACGGAGGGACTAACACAGATACGCAGTATTTT. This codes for CASSYGGTNTDTQYF. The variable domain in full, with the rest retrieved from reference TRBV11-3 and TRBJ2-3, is EAGVVQSPRYKIIEKKQPVAFWCNPISGHNTLYWYLQNLGQGPELLIRYENEEAVDDSQLPKDRFSAERLKGVDSTLKIQPAELGDSAVYLCASSYGGTNTDTQYFGPGTRLTVL.

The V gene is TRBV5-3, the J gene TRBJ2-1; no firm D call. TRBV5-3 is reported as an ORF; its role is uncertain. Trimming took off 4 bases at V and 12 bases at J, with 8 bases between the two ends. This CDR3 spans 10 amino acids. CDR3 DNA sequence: TGTGCCAGAAGCCCACAACGGCAGTTCTTC. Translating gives CARSPQRQFF.

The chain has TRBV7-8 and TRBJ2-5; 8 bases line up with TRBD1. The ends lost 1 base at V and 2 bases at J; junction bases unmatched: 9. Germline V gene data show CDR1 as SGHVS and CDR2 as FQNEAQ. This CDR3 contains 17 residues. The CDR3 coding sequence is TGTGCCAGCAGCTTAGATATTGGTCAGGGGGCGCAAGAGACCCAGTACTTC. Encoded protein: CASSLDIGQGAQETQYF.

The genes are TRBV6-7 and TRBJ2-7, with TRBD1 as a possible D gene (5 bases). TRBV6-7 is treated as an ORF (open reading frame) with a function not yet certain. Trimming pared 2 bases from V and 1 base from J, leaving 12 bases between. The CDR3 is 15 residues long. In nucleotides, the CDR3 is TGTGCCAGCAGTTACGAGACAGCAGCATCCTACGAGCAGTACTTC. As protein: CASSYETAASYEQYF.

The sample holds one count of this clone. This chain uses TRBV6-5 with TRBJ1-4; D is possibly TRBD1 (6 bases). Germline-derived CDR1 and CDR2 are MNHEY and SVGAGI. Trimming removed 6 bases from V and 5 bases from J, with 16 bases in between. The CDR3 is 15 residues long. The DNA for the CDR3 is TGTGCCAGCAGGCCGGCACAGGGTGGGAATGAAAAACTGTTTTTT. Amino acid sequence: CASRPAQGGNEKLFF.

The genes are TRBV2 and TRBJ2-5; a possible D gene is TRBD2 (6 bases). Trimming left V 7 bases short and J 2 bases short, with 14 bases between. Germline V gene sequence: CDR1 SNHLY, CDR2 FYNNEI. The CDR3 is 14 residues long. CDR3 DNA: TGTGCCAGCAATGGATACGGGACTCAAGAGACCCAGTACTTC. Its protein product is CASNGYGTQETQYF.

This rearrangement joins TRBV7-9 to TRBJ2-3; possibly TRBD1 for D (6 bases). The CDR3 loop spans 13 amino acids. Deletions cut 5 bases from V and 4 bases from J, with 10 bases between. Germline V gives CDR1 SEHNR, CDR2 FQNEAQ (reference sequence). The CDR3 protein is CASSPSGADTQYF. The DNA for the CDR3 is TGTGCCAGCAGCCCTTCAGGGGCAGATACGCAGTATTTT.

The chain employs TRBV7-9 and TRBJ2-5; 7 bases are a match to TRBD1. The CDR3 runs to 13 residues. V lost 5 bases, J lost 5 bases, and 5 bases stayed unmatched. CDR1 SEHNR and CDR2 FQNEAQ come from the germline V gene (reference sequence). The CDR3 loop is CASSPRGSETQYF. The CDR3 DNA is TGTGCCAGCAGCCCCAGGGGGTCGGAGACCCAGTACTTC.

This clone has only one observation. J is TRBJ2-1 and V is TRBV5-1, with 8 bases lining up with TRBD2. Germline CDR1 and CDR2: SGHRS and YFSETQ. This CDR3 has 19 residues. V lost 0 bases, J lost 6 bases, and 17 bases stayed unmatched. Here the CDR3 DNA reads TGCGCCAGCAGCTTGGCCGGTACTAGCGGACAAATCCCATTCAATGAGCAGTTCTTC. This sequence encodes CASSLAGTSGQIPFNEQFF.

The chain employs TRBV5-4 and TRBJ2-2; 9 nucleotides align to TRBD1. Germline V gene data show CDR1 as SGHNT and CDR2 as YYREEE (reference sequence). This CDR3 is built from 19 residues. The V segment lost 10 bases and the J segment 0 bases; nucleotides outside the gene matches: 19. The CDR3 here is CAVPIKLGTGSSNTGELFF. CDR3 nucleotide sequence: TGTGCCGTACCTATAAAACTAGGGACAGGGTCCTCGAACACCGGGGAGCTGTTTTTT.